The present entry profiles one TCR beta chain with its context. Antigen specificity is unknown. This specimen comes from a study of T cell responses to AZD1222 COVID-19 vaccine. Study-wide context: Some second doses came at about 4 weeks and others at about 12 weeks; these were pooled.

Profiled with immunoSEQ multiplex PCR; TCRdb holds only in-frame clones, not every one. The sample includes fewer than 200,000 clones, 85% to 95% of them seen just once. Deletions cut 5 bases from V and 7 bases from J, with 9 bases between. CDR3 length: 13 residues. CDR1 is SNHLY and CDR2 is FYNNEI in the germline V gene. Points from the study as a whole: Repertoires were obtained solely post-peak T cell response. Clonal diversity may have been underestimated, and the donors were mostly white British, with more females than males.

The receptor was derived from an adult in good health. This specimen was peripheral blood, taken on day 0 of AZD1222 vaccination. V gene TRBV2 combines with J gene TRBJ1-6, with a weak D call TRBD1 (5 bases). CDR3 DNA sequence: TGTGCCAGCAGTACGGGACTCAATTCACCCCTCCACTTT. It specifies CASSTGLNSPLHF.